Listed below are T cell receptor beta chains from one sample, sequenced in a study of blood T cell repertoires in COVID-19. Sequenced by immunoSEQ multiplex PCR; TCRdb stores in-frame clones only, minus some. The repertoire has some 460,000 clones, 70% to 90% of them found once; the top ten carry approximately 2%. The source material was PBMCs or T cells enriched from blood (not recorded which). The receptors were sampled from a woman aged 18-35 years with acute COVID-19. CDR3s include the opening cysteine and the closing phenylalanine or tryptophan. The D gene is left open where the match is weak. The size field is filled for only some rows; it gives once, few, many or a size class.

d_gene: TRBD1
abundance: few
j_gene: TRBJ1-2
v_gene: TRBV2
CDR3nt: TGTGCCAGCAGTGGGGACAGGTCTTCTAACTATGGCTACACCTTC
CDR3aa: CASSGDRSSNYGYTF

d_gene: TRBD1
abundance: -
j_gene: TRBJ1-4
v_gene: TRBV5-1
CDR3nt: TGCGCCAGCAGCCTGTCGATCCAGGGGGCCGGAGAAAAACTGTTTTTT
CDR3aa: CASSLSIQGAGEKLFF

d_gene: -
abundance: -
j_gene: TRBJ1-5
v_gene: TRBV6-5
CDR3nt: TGTGCCAGCAGTCCAGAGGGAGTTGTTCAGCCCCAGCATTTT
CDR3aa: CASSPEGVVQPQHF

d_gene: -
abundance: -
j_gene: TRBJ1-1
v_gene: TRBV6-4
CDR3nt: TGTGCCAGCAGTGACAGGCAAACGACAGGAATTGTTGCTTTCTTT
CDR3aa: CASSDRQTTGIVAFF

d_gene: TRBD1
abundance: few
j_gene: TRBJ2-2
v_gene: TRBV4-1
CDR3nt: TGCGCCAGCAGCCACGACAGGGGGCAAATCGGGGAGCTGTTTTTT
CDR3aa: CASSHDRGQIGELFF

d_gene: -
abundance: -
j_gene: TRBJ1-1
v_gene: TRBV9
CDR3nt: TGTGCCAGCAGCCCCCCACCGGACAAGAGCACTGAAGCTTTCTTT
CDR3aa: CASSPPPDKSTEAFF

d_gene: TRBD1
abundance: -
j_gene: TRBJ1-3
v_gene: TRBV18
CDR3nt: TGTGCCAGCTCACCCGGGACAGCACGAAACACCATATATTTT
CDR3aa: CASSPGTARNTIYF

d_gene: -
abundance: -
j_gene: TRBJ1-5
v_gene: TRBV19
CDR3nt: TGTGCCACAAAGGACAGCTCAATCTATAGCAATCAGCCCCAGCATTTT
CDR3aa: CATKDSSIYSNQPQHF

d_gene: -
abundance: -
j_gene: TRBJ2-2
v_gene: TRBV11-2
CDR3nt: TGTGCCAGCAGCCCGTCACCAGTTATCACCGGGGAGCTGTTTTTT
CDR3aa: CASSPSPVITGELFF

d_gene: -
abundance: -
j_gene: TRBJ2-3
v_gene: TRBV5-1
CDR3nt: TGCGCCAGCAGTGTGGCGGTGGGGCCAGATACGCAGTATTTT
CDR3aa: CASSVAVGPDTQYF

d_gene: -
abundance: -
j_gene: TRBJ2-7
v_gene: TRBV19
CDR3nt: TGTGCCAGTAGTCGGACCGCGGGGATCCCCTACGAGCAGTACTTC
CDR3aa: CASSRTAGIPYEQYF

d_gene: TRBD1
abundance: -
j_gene: TRBJ1-5
v_gene: TRBV5-1
CDR3nt: TGCGCCAGCAGCTCGGGACAGCACAATCAGCCCCAGCATTTT
CDR3aa: CASSSGQHNQPQHF

d_gene: TRBD1
abundance: -
j_gene: TRBJ1-2
v_gene: TRBV6-5
CDR3nt: TGTGCCAGCAGAGACAGGGAGTGGGGCTATGGCTACACCTTC
CDR3aa: CASRDREWGYGYTF

d_gene: TRBD2
abundance: -
j_gene: TRBJ2-7
v_gene: TRBV4-3
CDR3nt: TGCGCCAGCAGCACAACCGGGACTAAAGCCTACGAGCAGTACTTC
CDR3aa: CASSTTGTKAYEQYF

d_gene: TRBD2
abundance: -
j_gene: TRBJ2-7
v_gene: TRBV7-6
CDR3nt: TGTGCCAGCAGCTTGAATAGCGGGAGGGACGAGCAGTACTTC
CDR3aa: CASSLNSGRDEQYF